The 24 T cell receptor beta chains below come from one sample, sequenced in a study of T-cell reconstitution after alpha-beta-depleted transplantation in children. Preparing the TCRbeta library involved the use of unique molecular identifiers. TCRdb called the PCR reads again in MiXCR, with one record for every CDR3 protein. The sample consists of under 300,000 distinct CDR3 sequences, 9.5% to 13% of them appearing once. The sample consisted of peripheral blood, taken 180 days after TCRalphabeta/CD19-depleted stem cell transplant. These receptors were collected from a male patient between 2 and 10 years old who had a stem cell transplant for chronic granulomatous disease, so the T cells may come from the graft donor.

In its sample, this clonotype was seen many times. Here the CDR3 reads CASSLRTGGYGYTF. The CDR3 nucleotides are TGCGCCAGCAGCCTACGGACAGGGGGGTATGGCTACACCTTC. This chain uses TRBV5-1 with TRBJ1-2, with 10 bases that match TRBD1. Germline values: CDR1 SGHRS, CDR2 YFSETQ. The J segment lost 5 bases and the V segment lost 4 bases, leaving 5 bases of the junction unmatched. The CDR3 contains 14 residues.

This clonotype has ten or more counts. The chain has TRBV7-6 and TRBJ1-5, with 8 bases lining up with TRBD1. The CDR3 spans 18 residues. The germline V gene encodes CDR1 SGHVS and CDR2 FNYEAQ. After removal of 3 bases from V and 7 bases from J, the junction contained 17 bases not matched to a gene. The CDR3 protein is CASSFYRDRFDSLQPQHF. CDR3 DNA: TGTGCCAGCAGCTTTTACCGGGACAGGTTTGACTCGCTGCAGCCCCAGCATTTT.

Details on this clonotype: Possible read error: a much larger clone is one base away. The chain is built from TRBV24-1 and TRBJ2-2; D is unresolved. CDR1 is KGHDR, CDR2 SFDVKD, per germline. V lost 5 bases to trimming and J lost 4 bases, with 7 bases between them. This CDR3 is built from 13 residues. The CDR3 DNA reads as TGTGCCACCAGTGCTACGCGCACCGGGGAGCTGTTTTTT. It yields the protein CATSATRTGELFF.

Note on this clonotype: At one of its ends the junction is not consistent with the germline gene, which may arise from a read error. The J gene is TRBJ2-7, the V gene TRBV28; TRBD1 matches at 8 bases. Germline V gives CDR1 MDHEN, CDR2 SYDVKM. The length of the CDR3 is 13 residues. The CDR3 loop is CASSPGQGYKQYF. The CDR3 bases are TGTGCCAGCAGTCCAGGACAGGGCTACAAGCAGTACTTC.

This clonotype has at least ten counts. The chain joins TRBV20-1 to TRBJ2-3; 14 bases align to TRBD2. This CDR3 is 15 amino acids long. Germline lookup yields CDR1 DFQATT and CDR2 SNEGSKA (reference sequence). Trimming took 6 bases from V and 8 from J; bases not matched to a gene: 10. CDR3 nucleotide sequence: TGCAGTGCCGCCCGACTAGCGGGAGGGCCGACTACGCAGTATTTT. Translated, it gives CSAARLAGGPTTQYF.

This clonotype was observed many times. The chain is built from TRBV12-3 or TRBV12-4 and TRBJ1-2, with D tentatively TRBD1 (5 bases). V was cut by 3 bases and J by 6 bases, with 20 bases left in between. The CDR3 is made up of 16 amino acids. The CDR3 region has the DNA TGTGCCAGCAGTTTGGACGACAGACCAGCTTATGATGGCTACACCTTC. Translated, it gives CASSLDDRPAYDGYTF.

This clonotype was observed at least ten times. The chain joins TRBV7-2 to TRBJ2-3; 7 bases are shared with TRBD2. The CDR3 is 13 residues long. Unmatched junction bases numbered 4, after V lost 0 bases and J lost 10 bases. Germline CDR1 reads SGHTA; CDR2 reads FQGNSA. The DNA of the CDR3 is TGTGCCAGCAGCTTAGCCGGGAGGTTTGCGCAGTATTTT. It yields the protein CASSLAGRFAQYF. Using reference TRBV7-2 and TRBJ2-3 for the parts outside the CDR3, the full variable domain is GAGVSQSPSNKVTEKGKDVELRCDPISGHTALYWYRQSLGQGLEFLIYFQGNSAPDKSGLPSDRFSAERTGGSVSTLTIQRTQQEDSAVYLCASSLAGRFAQYFGPGTRLTVL.

There are many counts of this clonotype. The chain links TRBV7-2 to TRBJ2-1; D is unresolved. The CDR3 is 11 residues long. Trimming shortened V by 3 bases and J by 10 bases, and 7 bases separated the two germline ends. CDR1 and CDR2 (germline): SGHTA, FQGNSA. CDR3 residues: CASSLLVEQFF. The CDR3 nucleotides are TGTGCCAGCAGCTTGTTGGTAGAGCAGTTCTTC.

A note on this clonotype: Mismatch with germline at one junction end may stem from a read error. V gene TRBV7-7 combines with J gene TRBJ2-5, with 9 bases matching TRBD1. CDR3 length: 16 amino acids. The germline gives CDR1 SSHAT, CDR2 FNYEAQ (reference sequence). The CDR3 is CASSSPLDRGQETQYF. The CDR3, as DNA: TGTGCTAGCAGCTCGCCCTTGGACAGGGGCCAAGAGACCCAGTACTTC.

This clonotype was counted ten times or more. The chain links TRBV29-1 to TRBJ1-6; D is possibly TRBD1 (5 bases). The V gene's germline CDR1 is SQVTM and CDR2 ANQGSEA. The CDR3 has 13 amino acids. V was clipped by 4 bases and J by 3 bases, with 7 bases between them. The CDR3 sequence is CSVGGFYNSPLHF. CDR3 bases: TGCAGCGTTGGGGGGTTCTATAATTCACCCCTCCACTTT. Variable domain in full (rest from reference TRBV29-1 and TRBJ1-6): SAVISQKPSRDICQRGTSLTIQCQVDSQVTMMFWYRQQPGQSLTLIATANQGSEATYESGFVIDKFPISRPNLTFSTLTVSNMSPEDSSIYLCSVGGFYNSPLHFGNGTRLTVT.

This CDR3 reads CASNRGQSTDTQYF. The CDR3 nucleotides are TGTGCCAGTAACAGGGGGCAGAGCACAGATACGCAGTATTTT. The chain carries TRBV19 and TRBJ2-3; 9 bases map to TRBD1. The trim removed 7 bases at V and 0 bases at J, leaving 2 bases unmatched. From germline, CDR1 is LNHDA and CDR2 SQIVND (reference sequence). The CDR3 spans 14 residues.

This clonotype was seen repeatedly, ten times or more. This chain joins TRBV5-5 and TRBJ2-7; D is undetermined. CDR1 is SGHKS, CDR2 YYEKEE, per germline (reference sequence). The CDR3 is 13 residues long. V shed 0 bases and J shed 2 bases, with 6 bases lying between them. CDR3 loop: CASSLAVPYEQYF. In DNA form, the CDR3 reads TGTGCCAGCAGCTTGGCCGTACCCTACGAGCAGTACTTC.

This clonotype was seen repeatedly, ten times or more. The V call is TRBV7-6, the J call TRBJ2-2; no clear D gene. Trimming left V 1 base short and J 6 bases short, with 9 bases between. Germline V gene data show CDR1 as SGHVS and CDR2 as FNYEAQ. CDR3 length: 14 residues. The CDR3 region is CASSLVLMAGELFF. CDR3 sequence (DNA): TGTGCCAGCAGCTTAGTACTAATGGCCGGGGAGCTGTTTTTT.

At least ten counts were recorded for this clonotype. This chain joins TRBV5-1 and TRBJ2-7; weak D call: TRBD1 (5 bases). The CDR3 runs to 15 residues. The V end lost 1 base, the J end lost 5 bases, and 16 bases lay between the germline ends. In germline, CDR1 is SGHRS, CDR2 YFSETQ. The CDR3 loop is CASSLTGRVQHEQYF. The DNA for the CDR3 is TGCGCCAGCAGCTTGACTGGCAGGGTACAACACGAGCAGTACTTC. Combining the CDR3 with reference TRBV5-1 and TRBJ2-7 gives the whole variable domain KAGVTQTPRYLIKTRGQQVTLSCSPISGHRSVSWYQQTPGQGLQFLFEYFSETQRNKGNFPGRFSGRQFSNSRSEMNVSTLELGDSALYLCASSLTGRVQHEQYFGPGTRLTVT.

This clonotype was seen at least ten times. The chain has TRBV5-1 and TRBJ2-7; 8 bases are shared with TRBD1. V shed 4 bases, J shed 5 bases, and the junction held 8 bases outside the gene matches. The CDR3 runs 14 residues. Germline CDR1 is SGHRS and CDR2 is YFSETQ. The CDR3 coding sequence is TGCGCCAGCAGCCCCCCGGACAGGGACGACGAGCAGTACTTC. As protein: CASSPPDRDDEQYF.

A word on this clonotype: A junction end diverges from the germline sequence, so it may reflect a read error. The gene calls are TRBV2 and TRBJ2-1; TRBD2 is a possible D gene (5 bases). From germline, CDR1 is SNHLY and CDR2 FYNNEI. The CDR3 is made up of 13 amino acids. CDR3 nucleotides: TGTGCCAGCACTCAAGGCGGGTACAATGAGCAGCTCTTC. Protein product: CASTQGGYNEQLF.

This clonotype was observed at least ten times. This sequence joins TRBV5-5 and TRBJ1-6, with 7 bases matching TRBD1. The CDR3 totals 15 residues. Per germline, CDR1 SGHKS and CDR2 YYEKEE (reference sequence). Unmatched junction bases numbered 8, after V lost 3 bases and J lost 8 bases. This chain's CDR3 is CASSSPTGWDSPLHF. As DNA, the CDR3 is TGTGCCAGCAGCTCCCCGACAGGGTGGGATTCACCCCTCCACTTT. Variable domain in full (rest from reference TRBV5-5 and TRBJ1-6): DAGVTQSPTHLIKTRGQQVTLRCSPISGHKSVSWYQQVLGQGPQFIFQYYEKEERGRGNFPDRFSARQFPNYSSELNVNALLLGDSALYLCASSSPTGWDSPLHFGNGTRLTVT.

This clonotype was recorded many times. The chain combines TRBV5-5 with TRBJ1-5; no clear D gene. Germline V CDR1 and CDR2: SGHKS, YYEKEE (reference sequence). Trimming removed 1 base from V and 4 bases from J, with 6 bases in between. This CDR3 has 13 amino acids. The chain's CDR3 is CASSLSVNQPQHF. The CDR3 nucleotides are TGTGCCAGCAGCTTGTCTGTAAATCAGCCCCAGCATTTT. Full variable domain (remainder filled in from reference TRBV5-5 and TRBJ1-5): DAGVTQSPTHLIKTRGQQVTLRCSPISGHKSVSWYQQVLGQGPQFIFQYYEKEERGRGNFPDRFSARQFPNYSSELNVNALLLGDSALYLCASSLSVNQPQHFGDGTRLSIL.

This clonotype occurred many times. The chain joins TRBV18 to TRBJ2-4; D not certain. Per germline, CDR1 KGHSH and CDR2 LQKENI. Trimming pared 0 bases from V and 0 bases from J, leaving 9 bases between. This CDR3 has 16 residues. The CDR3 coding sequence is TGTGCCAGCTCACCACCGAAACTCATAGCCAAAAACATTCAGTACTTC. Protein product: CASSPPKLIAKNIQYF.

This clonotype was detected only a few times. The chain uses TRBV29-1 and TRBJ1-4; TRBD1 might be the D (6 bases). V lost 7 bases to trimming and J lost 8 bases, with 17 bases between them. CDR3 length: 13 residues. Germline CDR1 and CDR2: SQVTM and ANQGSEA. The CDR3: CSGQRGGGEKLFF. The CDR3 DNA reads TGCAGCGGCCAGAGAGGGGGAGGCGAAAAACTGTTTTTT.

This clonotype was picked up many times. This sequence joins TRBV7-6 and TRBJ2-2; the D is unclear. V was shortened by 6 bases and J by 4 bases, with 21 bases between the two germline ends. From germline, CDR1 is SGHVS and CDR2 FNYEAQ. The CDR3 has 17 amino acids. CDR3 sequence: CASSFYPPLRTTGELFF. The CDR3 DNA is TGTGCCAGCAGTTTCTACCCCCCCCTGAGAACCACCGGGGAGCTGTTTTTT.

J is TRBJ2-2 and V is TRBV5-6; D perhaps matches TRBD1 (6 bases). With 3 bases removed from V and 1 base from J, the gap between germline ends came to 10 bases. Germline V gene sequence: CDR1 SGHDT, CDR2 YYEEEE. This CDR3 contains 15 residues. The DNA of the CDR3 is TGTGCCAGCAGCTCGCTGGGACAGAACACCGGGGAGCTGTTTTTT. Its translation: CASSSLGQNTGELFF. Variable domain in full (rest from reference TRBV5-6 and TRBJ2-2): DAGVTQSPTHLIKTRGQQVTLRCSPKSGHDTVSWYQQALGQGPQFIFQYYEEEERQRGNFPDRFSGHQFPNYSSELNVNALLLGDSALYLCASSSLGQNTGELFFGEGSRLTVL.

The sample holds many counts of this clonotype. V usage is TRBV12-3 or TRBV12-4 and J usage is TRBJ2-1, with 8 positions matching TRBD2. Losses at the gene ends were 7 bases for V and 8 bases for J; bases not matched to a gene: 13. CDR3 size: 15 residues. The CDR3 coding sequence is TGTGCCAGCACTCAATCGGGGGGGCCTATTGATGAGCAGTTCTTC. Translation gives CASTQSGGPIDEQFF.

For this clonotype: The final CDR3 position lacks the conserved phenylalanine or tryptophan, pointing to a likely read error. The limits of the CDR3 on the DNA are not certain, so only TCRdb's listed CDR3 is given. The chain carries TRBV19 and TRBJ2-7; the table names TRBD2, a call not compared with the DNA. CDR1 is LNHDA and CDR2 is SQIVND in the germline V gene (reference sequence). The CDR3 has 10 amino acids, counting both end residues. The CDR3 loop reads CASNKGIIPS.